This T cell receptor (beta chain) was retrieved from a study of regulatory T cells in long-lasting Graves disease. Construction of TCR beta libraries relied on iRepertoire HTBI primers and on Arm-PCR targeting CDR3 regions. Using its own MiXCR run on the multiplex PCR reads, TCRdb lists one record per CDR3 protein. The sample lists about 400,000 distinct CDR3 sequences; 14% to 15% were seen once. Findings and limits, study-wide: Whereas new patients shared some 970 public clonotypes, persistent patients shared more, at a few thousand. Persistent disease was associated with favored TRBV28 usage and with favored use of TRBJ1-2 and TRBJ2-5.

Germline CDR1 and CDR2: GTSNPN and SVGIG (reference sequence). Trimming stripped 0 bases from V and 4 bases from J, with 15 bases between. This CDR3 has 16 residues. Note on this clonotype: What it binds is unknown.

Time point indicated: newly diagnosed GD, antithyroid drugs for less than 3 months. Researchers made the TCR library from RNA that was extracted from PBMCs. The authors drew approximately 9 milliliters of peripheral blood into EDTA tubes. These data are also associated with another study on T cells in Graves' hyperthyroidism and ophthalmopathy.

This TCR derives from a woman in her 40s with Graves disease. V usage is TRBV30 and J usage is TRBJ2-2, with a weak D call TRBD1 (6 bases). Here the sequenced sample was peripheral blood mononuclear cells (PBMCs), taken at new diagnosis, from a patient treated with antithyroid drugs. CDR3 in amino acids: CAWSVAGQLLTGELFF. The DNA for the CDR3 is TGTGCCTGGAGTGTAGCCGGACAGCTCCTCACCGGGGAGCTGTTTTTT.